This T cell receptor beta chain was found in a study of blood T cells in healthy people across ages. It was with a sample-barcoded 5' primer and a J-beta primer mix that a second PCR of roughly 7 to 12 cycles was run. Each CDR3 protein is one row after TCRdb ran MiXCR on the 5' RACE reads. Of around 820,000 distinct CDR3 sequences in the sample, just under 25% were seen once. This clonotype was observed a handful of times. V was cut by 1 base and J by 4 bases, with 10 bases left in between. Germline V CDR1 and CDR2: SEHNR, FQNEAQ (reference sequence). The CDR3 sequence is 15 residues long. These data also featured in a second study, about T cells of mothers and their children.

The chain employs TRBV7-9 and TRBJ1-4; the D gene is possibly TRBD1 (6 bases). The receptor was isolated from a boy between 10 and 17 years old in good health. Sequencing was performed on blood. The CDR3 DNA reads TGTGCCAGCAGCTTAGGACAGGTCAATAATGAAAAACTGTTTTTT. Translating it yields CASSLGQVNNEKLFF.